The next 18 T cell receptor beta chains were all read from a single sample in a study of T cells in Graves' hyperthyroidism and ophthalmopathy. RNA transcripts provided the source from which TCR beta CDR3 regions were amplified. RT-PCR in the first round (using the HTBI primer set) targeted the TCR CDR3. Via MiXCR, TCRdb re-called the multiplex PCR reads, giving one row per CDR3 protein. The repertoire holds about 380,000 distinct CDR3 sequences, with less than 20% as singletons. The sequencing input was blood. These receptors all stem from a man younger than 35 with Graves' ophthalmopathy.

This clonotype showed up just once. The rearrangement uses TRBV7-8 and TRBJ2-1; 8 nucleotides agree with TRBD2. From germline, CDR1 is SGHVS and CDR2 FQNEAQ. The CDR3 totals 15 residues. V gave up 5 bases and J gave up 7 bases; unmatched junction bases: 10. CDR3 sequence: CASSPRASGGNEQFF. CDR3 DNA sequence: TGTGCCAGCAGCCCGAGGGCGAGCGGGGGAAATGAGCAGTTCTTC.

This clonotype showed up many times. This chain links TRBV11-2 with TRBJ2-7; perhaps TRBD2 as D (6 bases). Germline V gives CDR1 SGHAT, CDR2 FQNNGV. This CDR3 is built from 15 residues. V was cut by 6 bases and J by 5 bases, with 20 bases left in between. This CDR3 is CASSRSGTGTNEQYF. CDR3 DNA sequence: TGTGCCAGCAGTCGATCTGGGACTGGCACTAACGAGCAGTACTTC.

This clonotype appeared many times. The chain carries TRBV15 and TRBJ2-5; perhaps TRBD1 as D (6 bases). Per the germline V gene, CDR1 is LNHNV and CDR2 is YYDKDF (reference sequence). The CDR3 consists of 14 residues. Trimming cost V 3 bases and J 1 base, with 9 bases left between them. The CDR3 nucleotides read TGTGCCACCAGCAGCCGACAGGTCCAAGAGACCCAGTACTTC. Translating gives CATSSRQVQETQYF.

Ten or more counts support this clonotype. The chain employs TRBV6-1 and TRBJ1-5; 10 bases align to TRBD1. The germline CDR1 and CDR2 sequences are MNHNS and SASEGT. The CDR3 loop spans 18 amino acids. V lost 5 bases and J lost 0; bases outside the gene matches: 10. The CDR3 nucleotides read TGTGCCAGCAGTAAAGGGACAGGGGATATGAGTAGCAATCAGCCCCAGCATTTT. Translating it yields CASSKGTGDMSSNQPQHF.

The sample holds many counts of this clonotype. The V call is TRBV2, the J call TRBJ2-2; the D gene is possibly TRBD2 (6 bases). The V gene lost 6 bases and the J gene lost 2 bases, with 16 bases spanning the gap. This CDR3 contains 16 residues. The germline V gene has CDR1 SNHLY and CDR2 FYNNEI. The CDR3 nucleotides are TGTGCCAGCAGCCCAACCGGGACTCCAAACACCGGGGAGCTGTTTTTT. Translating gives CASSPTGTPNTGELFF.

V and J are TRBV9 and TRBJ1-1; a possible D gene is TRBD1 (6 bases). The CDR3 extends over 14 amino acids. The V gene's germline CDR1 is SGDLS and CDR2 YYNGEE. V was shortened by 4 bases and J by 5 bases, with 15 bases between the two germline ends. The CDR3 nucleotides read TGTGCCAGCAGCCCTGCTCAGGGGTATACTGAAGCTTTCTTT. This translates into CASSPAQGYTEAFF.

The chain couples TRBV20-1 to TRBJ1-5; D possibly corresponds to TRBD1 (5 bases). V was clipped by 6 bases and J by 3 bases, with 21 bases between them. There are 16 residues in the CDR3. Germline V gives CDR1 DFQATT, CDR2 SNEGSKA (reference sequence). The chain's CDR3 is CSAHGLAGGYNQPQHF. DNA for the CDR3: TGCAGTGCCCATGGACTAGCGGGGGGGTACAATCAGCCCCAGCATTTT.

This clonotype was observed many times. This chain connects TRBV7-9 to TRBJ1-3, with D maybe TRBD1 (5 bases). V was pared by 4 bases and J by 2 bases, with 12 bases between. The CDR3 is made up of 15 amino acids. The germline V gene has CDR1 SEHNR and CDR2 FQNEAQ (reference sequence). This CDR3 reads CASSYRPTAGNTIYF. Here the CDR3 DNA reads TGTGCCAGCAGCTACAGGCCCACGGCTGGAAACACCATATATTTT.

This clonotype was detected only a few times. The CDR3 reads CASSVGGSAPLHF. The DNA for the CDR3 is TGTGCCAGCAGCGTAGGAGGGAGTGCACCCCTCCACTTT. This rearrangement joins TRBV9 to TRBJ1-6; no definite D call. Per germline, CDR1 SGDLS and CDR2 YYNGEE. V lost 0 bases and J lost 11, with 9 bases in between. This CDR3 region has 13 residues. Variable domain in full (rest from reference TRBV9 and TRBJ1-6): DSGVTQTPKHLITATGQRVTLRCSPRSGDLSVYWYQQSLDQGLQFLIQYYNGEERAKGNILERFSAQQFPDLHSELNLSSLELGDSALYFCASSVGGSAPLHFGNGTRLTVT.

CDR3 region: CASSGGGGGQETQYF. The CDR3 DNA is TGTGCCAGCAGCGGGGGTGGGGGGGGCCAAGAGACCCAGTACTTC. The chain carries TRBV9 and TRBJ2-5; 7 bases fit TRBD2. Germline CDR1 is SGDLS and CDR2 is YYNGEE. The trim removed 3 bases at V and 1 base at J, leaving 6 bases unmatched. This CDR3 spans 15 amino acids.

This clonotype was detected only a few times. J is TRBJ2-1 and V is TRBV5-6; the D is unclear. The CDR3 totals 13 residues. The germline gives CDR1 SGHDT, CDR2 YYEEEE. With 4 bases removed from V and 6 bases from J, the gap between germline ends came to 11 bases. CDR3 amino acids: CASSPGSSNEQFF. DNA of the CDR3: TGTGCCAGCAGCCCTGGATCTTCCAATGAGCAGTTCTTC.

A remark on this clonotype: The junction departs from germline at one end; a sequencing error may be responsible. V usage is TRBV5-5 and J usage is TRBJ2-1; D may be TRBD1 (7 bases). The germline V gene encodes CDR1 SGHKS and CDR2 YYEKEE (reference sequence). The CDR3 covers 15 residues. CDR3 in DNA: TGTGCCAGCAGCTTGGGCAGGGGGGCCTACAATGAGCAGCTCTTC. Its translation: CASSLGRGAYNEQLF. Full variable domain (missing parts from reference TRBV5-5 and TRBJ2-1): DAGVTQSPTHLIKTRGQQVTLRCSPISGHKSVSWYQQVLGQGPQFIFQYYEKEERGRGNFPDRFSARQFPNYSSELNVNALLLGDSALYLCASSLGRGAYNEQLFGPGTRLTVL.

This clonotype was detected ten times or more. The rearrangement joins TRBV2 to TRBJ1-2; D uncertain. The CDR3 consists of 11 residues. Germline assignment: CDR1 SNHLY and CDR2 FYNNEI. Between the trimmed V and J ends, which lost 4 bases and 4 bases, there was a span of 4 bases. CDR3 sequence: CASSVSYGYTF. CDR3 in DNA: TGTGCCAGCAGTGTCTCCTATGGCTACACCTTC. The whole variable domain, filled in from reference TRBV2 and TRBJ1-2, reads EPEVTQTPSHQVTQMGQEVILRCVPISNHLYFYWYRQILGQKVEFLVSFYNNEISEKSEIFDDQFSVERPDGSNFTLKIRSTKLEDSAMYFCASSVSYGYTFGSGTRLTVV.

Ten or more counts support this clonotype. V gene TRBV7-8 combines with J gene TRBJ2-2; 7 bases fit TRBD1. The ends lost 0 bases at V and 4 bases at J; junction bases unmatched: 2. The CDR3 runs 15 residues. Germline V gene sequence: CDR1 SGHVS, CDR2 FQNEAQ. CDR3 sequence (DNA): TGTGCCAGCAGCTTAGCCCAGGGGGTCACCGGGGAGCTGTTTTTT. Protein: CASSLAQGVTGELFF.

The genes are TRBV19 and TRBJ1-2, with D perhaps matching TRBD1 (5 bases). V was cut by 7 bases and J by 4 bases, with 13 bases left in between. The CDR3 length is 13 residues. Germline V gene lookup returns CDR1 LNHDA and CDR2 SQIVND (reference sequence). DNA for the CDR3: TGTGCCAGTACCCCGCACGGGGGCTATGGCTACACCTTC. Translation gives CASTPHGGYGYTF.

This clonotype was recorded a few times. This chain links TRBV6-1 with TRBJ1-3, with D unresolved. The CDR3 runs to 14 residues. V was clipped by 2 bases and J by 4 bases, with 9 bases between them. Germline V gives CDR1 MNHNS, CDR2 SASEGT. For the CDR3, the DNA is TGTGCCAGCAGTGAAATCTCGTCAGGAAACACCATATATTTT. Protein sequence: CASSEISSGNTIYF.

This clonotype was detected a few times. This chain links TRBV6-5 with TRBJ1-4; TRBD1 agrees at 9 bases. J was trimmed by 0 bases and V by 0 bases; bases with no gene match: 11. Germline CDR1 and CDR2: MNHEY and SVGAGI. The CDR3 spans 20 residues. This CDR3 reads CASSYSKRDRVKPTNEKLFF. CDR3 nucleotide sequence: TGTGCCAGCAGTTACTCGAAGCGGGACAGGGTAAAACCAACTAATGAAAAACTGTTTTTT.

The J gene is TRBJ1-1, the V gene TRBV20-1, with TRBD1 identical over 11 bases. This CDR3 contains 15 residues. V was pared by 4 bases and J by 3 bases, with 7 bases of the junction left unmatched. Germline V CDR1 and CDR2: DFQATT, SNEGSKA (reference sequence). CDR3 nucleotides: TGCAGTGCTACCGGACAGGGGGCTATTTACACTGAAGCTTTCTTT. Protein product: CSATGQGAIYTEAFF.